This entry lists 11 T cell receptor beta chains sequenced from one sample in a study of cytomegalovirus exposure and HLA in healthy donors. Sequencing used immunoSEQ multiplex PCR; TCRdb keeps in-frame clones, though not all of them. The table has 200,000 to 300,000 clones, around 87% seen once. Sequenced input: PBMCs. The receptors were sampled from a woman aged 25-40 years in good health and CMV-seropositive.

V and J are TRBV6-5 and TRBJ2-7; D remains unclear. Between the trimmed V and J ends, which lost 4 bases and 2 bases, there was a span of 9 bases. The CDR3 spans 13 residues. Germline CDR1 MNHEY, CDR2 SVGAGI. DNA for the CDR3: TGTGCCAGCAGTTCCAGACTGGCCTACGAGCAGTACTTC. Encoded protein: CASSSRLAYEQYF.

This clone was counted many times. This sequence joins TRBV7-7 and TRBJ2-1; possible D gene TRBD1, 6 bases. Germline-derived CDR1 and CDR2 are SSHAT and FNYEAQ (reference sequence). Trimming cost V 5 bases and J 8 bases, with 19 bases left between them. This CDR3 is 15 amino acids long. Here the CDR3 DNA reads TGTGCCAGCAGCCCACCCGGGACAAGTGGCGATGAGCAGTTCTTC. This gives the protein CASSPPGTSGDEQFF.

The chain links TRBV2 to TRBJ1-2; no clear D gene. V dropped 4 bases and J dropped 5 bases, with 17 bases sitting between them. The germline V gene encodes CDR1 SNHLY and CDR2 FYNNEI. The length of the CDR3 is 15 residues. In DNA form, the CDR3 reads TGTGCCAGCAGTGTTTCGGGATCAGCCTTGTATGGCTACACCTTC. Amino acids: CASSVSGSALYGYTF. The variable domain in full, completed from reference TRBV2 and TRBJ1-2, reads EPEVTQTPSHQVTQMGQEVILRCVPISNHLYFYWYRQILGQKVEFLVSFYNNEISEKSEIFDDQFSVERPDGSNFTLKIRSTKLEDSAMYFCASSVSGSALYGYTFGSGTRLTVV.

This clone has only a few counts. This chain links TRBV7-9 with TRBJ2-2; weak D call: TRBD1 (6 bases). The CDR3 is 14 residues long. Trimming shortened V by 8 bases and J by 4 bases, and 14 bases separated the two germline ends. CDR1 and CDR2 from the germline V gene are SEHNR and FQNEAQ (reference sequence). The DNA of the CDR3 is TGTGCCAGCCTATCGTTAGGGGGCACCGGGGAGCTGTTTTTT. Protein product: CASLSLGGTGELFF. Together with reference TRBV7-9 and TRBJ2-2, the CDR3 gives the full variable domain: DTGVSQNPRHKITKRGQNVTFRCDPISEHNRLYWYRQTLGQGPEFLTYFQNEAQLEKSRLLSDRFSAERPKGSFSTLEIQRTEQGDSAMYLCASLSLGGTGELFFGEGSRLTVL.

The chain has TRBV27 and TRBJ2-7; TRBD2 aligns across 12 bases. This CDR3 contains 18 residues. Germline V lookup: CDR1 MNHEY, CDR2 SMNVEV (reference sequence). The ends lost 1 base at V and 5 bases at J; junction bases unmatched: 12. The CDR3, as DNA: TGTGCCAGCAGTTTATTTGGGCTAGCGGGAGGGCCGGAGGACGAGCAGTACTTC. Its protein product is CASSLFGLAGGPEDEQYF.

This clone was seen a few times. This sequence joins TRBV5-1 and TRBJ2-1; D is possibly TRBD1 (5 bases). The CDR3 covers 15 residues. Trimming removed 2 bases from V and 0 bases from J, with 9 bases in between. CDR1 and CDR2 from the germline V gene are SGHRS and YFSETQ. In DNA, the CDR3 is TGCGCCAGCAGCTTACCAGGGAACTCCTACAATGAGCAGTTCTTC. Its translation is CASSLPGNSYNEQFF.

CDR3 nucleotide sequence: TGTGCCTGGACGGAGGGGGGGTACACAGATACGCAGTATTTT. It codes for CAWTEGGYTDTQYF. The chain combines TRBV30 with TRBJ2-3, with D perhaps TRBD2 (7 bases). CDR3 length: 14 residues. Trimming took off 4 bases at V and 2 bases at J, with 13 bases between the two ends. Per the germline V gene, CDR1 is GTSNPN and CDR2 is SVGIG (reference sequence). Looking up the rest from reference TRBV30 and TRBJ2-3 gives the full variable domain: SQTIHQWPATLVQPVGSPLSLECTVEGTSNPNLYWYRQAAGRGLQLLFYSVGIGQISSEVPQNLSASRPQDRQFILSSKKLLLSDSGFYLCAWTEGGYTDTQYFGPGTRLTVL.

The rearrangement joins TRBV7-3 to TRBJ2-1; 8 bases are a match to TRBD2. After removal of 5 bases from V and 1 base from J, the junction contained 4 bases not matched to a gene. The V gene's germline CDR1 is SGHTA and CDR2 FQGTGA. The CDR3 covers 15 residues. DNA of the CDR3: TGTGCCAGCAGCCCTGTAGCGGGATCCTACAATGAGCAGTTCTTC. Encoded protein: CASSPVAGSYNEQFF.

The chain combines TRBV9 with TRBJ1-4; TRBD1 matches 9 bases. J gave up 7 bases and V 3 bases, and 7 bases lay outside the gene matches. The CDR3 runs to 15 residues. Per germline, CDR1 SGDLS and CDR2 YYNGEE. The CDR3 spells CASSAQGQGGEKLFF. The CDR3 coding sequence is TGTGCCAGCAGCGCCCAGGGACAGGGAGGTGAAAAACTGTTTTTT.

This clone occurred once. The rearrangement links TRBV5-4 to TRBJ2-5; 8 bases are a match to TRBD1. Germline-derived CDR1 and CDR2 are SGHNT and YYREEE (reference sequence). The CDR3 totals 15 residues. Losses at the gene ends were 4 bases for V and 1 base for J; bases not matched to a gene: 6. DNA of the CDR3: TGTGCCAGCAGCATACAGGACAGGGTCCAAGAGACCCAGTACTTC. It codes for CASSIQDRVQETQYF.

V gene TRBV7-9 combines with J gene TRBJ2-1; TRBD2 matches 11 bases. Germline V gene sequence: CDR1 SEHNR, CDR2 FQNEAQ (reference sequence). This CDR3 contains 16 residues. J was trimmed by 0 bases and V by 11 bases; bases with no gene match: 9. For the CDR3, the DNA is TGTGCCGCCTGGACTAGCGGGCTTAGCTCCTACAATGAGCAGTTCTTC. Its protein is CAAWTSGLSSYNEQFF. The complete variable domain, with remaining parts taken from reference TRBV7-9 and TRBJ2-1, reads DTGVSQNPRHKITKRGQNVTFRCDPISEHNRLYWYRQTLGQGPEFLTYFQNEAQLEKSRLLSDRFSAERPKGSFSTLEIQRTEQGDSAMYLCAAWTSGLSSYNEQFFGPGTRLTVL.